Listed below are T cell receptor beta chains from one sample, sequenced in a study of early T cells in non-severe SARS-CoV-2 infection. TCRdb re-derived calls from the 5' RACE reads in MiXCR, one entry per CDR3 protein. Of roughly 97,000 distinct CDR3 sequences in the sample, 11% were seen once. The specimen was whole blood, collected at baseline. Receptor source: an adult who was a healthcare worker with PCR-confirmed SARS-CoV-2 infection or an uninfected control (not recorded which). Both conserved end residues are part of each CDR3. A D gene is named only where the DNA matches it firmly. Part of the rows lack a size; the others show once, few, many or a class for expanded clones.

size: NA
V: TRBV20-1
D: NA
J: TRBJ2-4
CDR3: CSARDPRLLWDIQYF
DNA: TGCAGTGCTAGAGATCCTAGGCTCCTGTGGGACATTCAGTACTTC

size: few
V: TRBV7-9
D: NA
J: TRBJ1-1
CDR3: CASRPLQGVVAFF
DNA: TGTGCCAGCCGCCCTCTACAGGGTGTGGTAGCTTTCTTT

size: NA
V: TRBV3-1
D: NA
J: TRBJ1-5
CDR3: CASSGANQPQHF
DNA: TGTGCCAGCAGCGGGGCCAATCAGCCCCAGCATTTT

size: NA
V: TRBV6-5
D: NA
J: TRBJ2-7
CDR3: CASSLGPPLNEQYF
DNA: TGTGCCAGCAGTCTTGGACCGCCGCTAAACGAGCAGTACTTC

size: few
V: TRBV5-1
D: NA
J: TRBJ2-3
CDR3: CASRTSPNPRDTQYF
DNA: TGCGCCAGCCGCACTTCCCCCAACCCGAGGGATACGCAGTATTTT

size: NA
V: TRBV7-9
D: NA
J: TRBJ2-5
CDR3: CASSLEGAASETQYF
DNA: TGTGCCAGCAGCTTAGAAGGGGCTGCATCGGAGACCCAGTACTTC

size: few
V: TRBV12-3/TRBV12-4
D: NA
J: TRBJ2-7
CDR3: CASSFKPSRSYEQYF
DNA: TGTGCCAGCAGTTTTAAGCCCTCGAGATCATACGAGCAGTACTTC

size: few
V: TRBV7-2
D: NA
J: TRBJ1-4
CDR3: CASSLGRTNEKLFF
DNA: TGTGCCAGCAGCTTAGGGAGAACTAATGAAAAACTGTTTTTT

size: many
V: TRBV2
D: NA
J: TRBJ2-3
CDR3: CASSAGPKGDTQYF
DNA: TGTGCCAGCAGTGCGGGACCTAAAGGAGATACGCAGTATTTT

size: many
V: TRBV20-1
D: TRBD2
J: TRBJ2-2
CDR3: CSARDGTSRNTGELFF
DNA: TGCAGTGCTAGAGATGGGACTAGCAGGAACACCGGGGAGCTGTTTTTT

size: many
V: TRBV7-2
D: TRBD1
J: TRBJ1-1
CDR3: CASRPGGQGTEAFF
DNA: TGTGCCAGCAGGCCAGGGGGCCAGGGCACTGAAGCTTTCTTT

size: many
V: TRBV2
D: NA
J: TRBJ1-4
CDR3: CASSERALDEKLFF
DNA: TGTGCCAGCAGTGAGCGGGCTTTGGATGAAAAACTGTTTTTT

size: few
V: TRBV5-1
D: NA
J: TRBJ2-5
CDR3: CASSPDPSGAQETQYF
DNA: TGCGCCAGCAGCCCAGACCCCTCTGGCGCTCAAGAGACCCAGTACTTC

size: few
V: TRBV6-5
D: NA
J: TRBJ2-1
CDR3: CASSLAAASYNEQFF
DNA: TGTGCCAGCAGTTTAGCGGCCGCCTCCTACAATGAGCAGTTCTTC

size: few
V: TRBV28
D: TRBD1
J: TRBJ2-1
CDR3: CASETGTGGSEQFF
DNA: TGTGCCAGCGAGACCGGGACAGGGGGTTCGGAGCAGTTCTTC

size: many
V: TRBV4-3
D: NA
J: TRBJ1-2
CDR3: CASSLQVPPGYGYTF
DNA: TGCGCCAGCAGCCTTCAAGTCCCCCCAGGCTATGGCTACACCTTC

size: NA
V: TRBV30
D: TRBD2
J: TRBJ2-2
CDR3: CAWRPSGEAGELFF
DNA: TGTGCCTGGAGACCTAGCGGAGAGGCCGGGGAGCTGTTTTTT

size: many
V: TRBV11-2
D: TRBD1
J: TRBJ1-2
CDR3: CASSPGDRVIYGYTF
DNA: TGTGCCAGCAGCCCAGGGGACAGGGTTATCTATGGCTACACCTTC

size: few
V: TRBV20-1
D: NA
J: TRBJ2-3
CDR3: CSASVQERSTDTQYF
DNA: TGCAGTGCTAGTGTGCAAGAACGTAGCACAGATACGCAGTATTTT

size: NA
V: TRBV27
D: NA
J: TRBJ2-1
CDR3: CASRLPGPHYNEQFF
DNA: TGTGCCAGCCGTCTTCCGGGACCGCACTACAATGAGCAGTTCTTC

size: NA
V: TRBV23-1
D: NA
J: TRBJ2-6
CDR3: CASSHPGTYGANVLTF
DNA: TGCGCCAGCAGTCATCCGGGAACCTACGGGGCCAACGTCCTGACTTTC

size: few
V: TRBV5-4
D: NA
J: TRBJ1-6
CDR3: CASSSANSPLHF
DNA: TGTGCCAGCAGCTCGGCAAATTCACCCCTCCACTTT

size: NA
V: TRBV4-2
D: NA
J: TRBJ1-4
CDR3: CASSQRGGQRDEKLFF
DNA: TGTGCCAGCAGCCAAAGGGGGGGGCAAAGGGATGAAAAACTGTTTTTT

size: NA
V: TRBV9
D: NA
J: TRBJ2-6
CDR3: CASSPQTGSGANVLTF
DNA: TGTGCCAGCAGCCCACAGACAGGCTCTGGGGCCAACGTCCTGACTTTC

size: many
V: TRBV28
D: TRBD1
J: TRBJ2-5
CDR3: CASSRPWTGAYQETQYF
DNA: TGTGCCAGCAGTCGCCCCTGGACAGGAGCGTACCAAGAGACCCAGTACTTC

size: few
V: TRBV20-1
D: NA
J: TRBJ2-1
CDR3: CSASSLNSYNEQFF
DNA: TGCAGTGCTAGTAGCCTAAACTCCTACAATGAGCAGTTCTTC

size: NA
V: TRBV10-3
D: TRBD2
J: TRBJ2-1
CDR3: CAISESSRLAGRNYNEQFF
DNA: TGTGCCATCAGTGAGTCCTCGCGCTTAGCGGGAAGAAATTACAATGAGCAGTTCTTC

size: few
V: TRBV3-1
D: NA
J: TRBJ2-3
CDR3: CASSQVRQGRLDTQYF
DNA: TGTGCCAGCAGCCAAGTACGGCAGGGAAGGCTAGATACGCAGTATTTT

size: many
V: TRBV14
D: TRBD2
J: TRBJ2-7
CDR3: CASSQYSGSYEQYF
DNA: TGTGCCAGCAGCCAATATAGCGGGAGTTACGAGCAGTACTTC

size: NA
V: TRBV6-5
D: NA
J: TRBJ2-7
CDR3: CASSSPLQGTYEQYF
DNA: TGTGCCAGCAGTTCCCCCCTACAGGGTACCTACGAGCAGTACTTC

size: few
V: TRBV6-9
D: NA
J: TRBJ2-3
CDR3: CASSTEGGAGTDTQYF
DNA: TGTGCCAGCAGCACAGAGGGGGGGGCCGGCACAGATACGCAGTATTTT

size: few
V: TRBV14
D: NA
J: TRBJ2-1
CDR3: CASSPLPGPYNEQFF
DNA: TGTGCCAGCAGCCCCCTCCCGGGGCCCTACAATGAGCAGTTCTTC

size: many
V: TRBV4-2
D: NA
J: TRBJ2-2
CDR3: CASSQSWTVTGELFF
DNA: TGTGCCAGCAGCCAAAGCTGGACAGTCACCGGGGAGCTGTTTTTT

size: NA
V: TRBV7-2
D: NA
J: TRBJ2-3
CDR3: CASSPGVSIDTQYF
DNA: TGTGCCAGCAGCCCGGGGGTTAGCATAGATACGCAGTATTTT

size: NA
V: TRBV29-1
D: NA
J: TRBJ1-1
CDR3: CSVEEGGRNTEAFF
DNA: TGCAGCGTCGAGGAAGGGGGGCGGAACACTGAAGCTTTCTTT

size: NA
V: TRBV7-9
D: TRBD2
J: TRBJ2-1
CDR3: CASRHNPGRGRTEQFF
DNA: TGTGCCAGCAGGCATAACCCGGGGCGCGGGAGGACTGAGCAGTTCTTC

size: many
V: TRBV27
D: NA
J: TRBJ2-1
CDR3: CASSFPFGNEQFF
DNA: TGTGCCAGCAGTTTCCCATTTGGCAATGAGCAGTTCTTC

size: NA
V: TRBV5-1
D: NA
J: TRBJ1-1
CDR3: CASSFAGPGMNTEAFF
DNA: TGCGCCAGCAGCTTTGCGGGTCCTGGGATGAACACTGAAGCTTTCTTT

size: many
V: TRBV19
D: NA
J: TRBJ2-5
CDR3: CASSIVRRGGGETQYF
DNA: TGTGCCAGTAGTATAGTCCGCAGGGGAGGAGGAGAGACCCAGTACTTC

size: NA
V: TRBV29-1
D: NA
J: TRBJ2-1
CDR3: CSVWGAHSYNEQFF
DNA: TGCAGCGTTTGGGGGGCCCACTCCTACAATGAGCAGTTCTTC

size: few
V: TRBV6-1
D: TRBD1
J: TRBJ1-5
CDR3: CASTFDRDQPQHF
DNA: TGTGCCAGCACCTTCGACAGGGATCAGCCCCAGCATTTT

size: few
V: TRBV3-1
D: TRBD1
J: TRBJ1-1
CDR3: CASSHGSQGGTEAFF
DNA: TGTGCCAGCAGCCACGGCTCACAGGGGGGCACTGAAGCTTTCTTT

size: many
V: TRBV20-1
D: TRBD1
J: TRBJ1-1
CDR3: CSARKPGGNTEAFF
DNA: TGCAGTGCTAGAAAACCAGGGGGGAACACTGAAGCTTTCTTT

size: NA
V: TRBV12-3/TRBV12-4
D: NA
J: TRBJ1-5
CDR3: CASSLSQGSQPQHF
DNA: TGTGCCAGCAGTTTAAGTCAGGGGAGTCAGCCCCAGCATTTT

size: many
V: TRBV7-2
D: NA
J: TRBJ2-7
CDR3: CASSLPNSLGEQYF
DNA: TGTGCCAGCAGCTTACCCAATTCTCTTGGAGAGCAGTACTTC

size: NA
V: TRBV7-6
D: TRBD1
J: TRBJ2-7
CDR3: CASSLDPKGQRLSYEQYF
DNA: TGTGCCAGCAGCTTAGACCCCAAGGGACAGCGGCTCTCCTACGAGCAGTACTTC

size: many
V: TRBV27
D: TRBD1
J: TRBJ1-5
CDR3: CASKPGQHNQPQHF
DNA: TGTGCCAGCAAACCGGGACAGCACAATCAGCCCCAGCATTTT

size: many
V: TRBV19
D: NA
J: TRBJ2-7
CDR3: CASSLLRSRGLTYEQYF
DNA: TGTGCCAGTAGTCTCTTGAGGTCCAGGGGCCTAACCTACGAGCAGTACTTC

size: few
V: TRBV10-3
D: TRBD1
J: TRBJ2-3
CDR3: CAISLTGRTDTQYF
DNA: TGTGCCATCAGCCTGACAGGGCGTACAGATACGCAGTATTTT

size: NA
V: TRBV12-3/TRBV12-4
D: NA
J: TRBJ1-1
CDR3: CASSLGPDSEAFF
DNA: TGTGCCAGCAGTCTTGGGCCCGACAGCGAAGCTTTCTTT

size: few
V: TRBV7-9
D: NA
J: TRBJ2-5
CDR3: CASSPLQGARGQETQYF
DNA: TGTGCCAGCAGCCCGCTCCAGGGAGCGCGTGGGCAAGAGACCCAGTACTTC

size: many
V: TRBV7-2
D: TRBD1
J: TRBJ2-3
CDR3: CASSSTGGADTQYF
DNA: TGTGCCAGCAGCTCAACAGGGGGCGCAGATACGCAGTATTTT

size: few
V: TRBV7-9
D: TRBD2
J: TRBJ2-7
CDR3: CASSLEVLAGMGEQYF
DNA: TGTGCCAGCAGCTTGGAGGTTCTAGCGGGAATGGGGGAGCAGTACTTC

size: few
V: TRBV7-2
D: NA
J: TRBJ1-1
CDR3: CASSFGSTMNTEAFF
DNA: TGTGCCAGCAGCTTCGGCAGCACAATGAACACTGAAGCTTTCTTT